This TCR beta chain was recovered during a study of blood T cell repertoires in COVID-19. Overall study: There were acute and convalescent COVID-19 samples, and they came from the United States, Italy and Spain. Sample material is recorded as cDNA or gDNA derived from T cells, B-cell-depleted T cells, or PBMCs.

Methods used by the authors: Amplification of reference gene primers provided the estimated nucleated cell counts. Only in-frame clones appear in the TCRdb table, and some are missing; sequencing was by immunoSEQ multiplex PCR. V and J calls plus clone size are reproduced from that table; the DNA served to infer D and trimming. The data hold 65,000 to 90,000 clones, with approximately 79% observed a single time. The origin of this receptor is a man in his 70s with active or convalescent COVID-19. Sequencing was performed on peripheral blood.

DNA for the CDR3: TGCGCCAGCAGTGACCGGGACAGGGGGCGTTCCTACGAGCAGTACTTC. Residues: CASSDRDRGRSYEQYF. The rearrangement joins TRBV10-2 to TRBJ2-7; the match to TRBD1 covers 12 bases. Trimming took 3 bases from V and 1 from J; bases not matched to a gene: 4. This CDR3 comprises 16 residues. Germline V CDR1 and CDR2: WSHSY, SAAADI.